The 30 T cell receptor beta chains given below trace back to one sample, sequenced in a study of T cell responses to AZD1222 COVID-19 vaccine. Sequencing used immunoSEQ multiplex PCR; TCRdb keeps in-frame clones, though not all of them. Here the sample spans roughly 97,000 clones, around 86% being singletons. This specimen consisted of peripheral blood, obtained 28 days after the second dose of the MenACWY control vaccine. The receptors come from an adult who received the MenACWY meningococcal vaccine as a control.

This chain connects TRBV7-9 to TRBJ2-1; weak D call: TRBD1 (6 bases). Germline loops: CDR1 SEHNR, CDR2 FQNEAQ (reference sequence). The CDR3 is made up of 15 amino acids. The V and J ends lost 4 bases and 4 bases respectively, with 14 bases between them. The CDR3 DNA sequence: TGTGCCAGCAGCTGGACAGCTTGGAGGTACAATGAGCAGTTCTTC. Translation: CASSWTAWRYNEQFF.

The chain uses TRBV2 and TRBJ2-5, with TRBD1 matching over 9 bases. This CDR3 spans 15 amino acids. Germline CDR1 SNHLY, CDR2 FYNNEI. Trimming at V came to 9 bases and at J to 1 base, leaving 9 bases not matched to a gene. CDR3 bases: TGTGCCAGTCGGGGACAGGGACTCAGCCAAGAGACCCAGTACTTC. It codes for CASRGQGLSQETQYF. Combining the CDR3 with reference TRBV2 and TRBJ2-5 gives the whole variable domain EPEVTQTPSHQVTQMGQEVILRCVPISNHLYFYWYRQILGQKVEFLVSFYNNEISEKSEIFDDQFSVERPDGSNFTLKIRSTKLEDSAMYFCASRGQGLSQETQYFGPGTRLLVL.

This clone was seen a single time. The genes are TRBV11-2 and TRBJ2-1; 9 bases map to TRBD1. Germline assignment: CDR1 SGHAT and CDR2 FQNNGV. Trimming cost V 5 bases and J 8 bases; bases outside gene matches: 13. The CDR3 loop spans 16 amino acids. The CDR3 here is CASSPRRGQGRDEQFF. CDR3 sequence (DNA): TGTGCCAGCAGCCCGCGGAGGGGACAGGGACGGGATGAGCAGTTCTTC. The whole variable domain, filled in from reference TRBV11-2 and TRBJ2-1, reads EAGVAQSPRYKIIEKRQSVAFWCNPISGHATLYWYQQILGQGPKLLIQFQNNGVVDDSQLPKDRFSAERLKGVDSTLKIQPAKLEDSAVYLCASSPRRGQGRDEQFFGPGTRLTVL.

The CDR3 sequence is CASSSTQGSREKLFF. Here the CDR3 DNA reads TGTGCCAGCAGCTCAACTCAGGGTTCGAGGGAAAAACTGTTTTTT. The chain links TRBV7-9 to TRBJ1-4; tentative D call: TRBD1 (5 bases). Germline CDR1 and CDR2: SEHNR and FQNEAQ (reference sequence). The V end lost 4 bases, the J end lost 8 bases, and 17 bases lay between the germline ends. CDR3 length: 15 amino acids.

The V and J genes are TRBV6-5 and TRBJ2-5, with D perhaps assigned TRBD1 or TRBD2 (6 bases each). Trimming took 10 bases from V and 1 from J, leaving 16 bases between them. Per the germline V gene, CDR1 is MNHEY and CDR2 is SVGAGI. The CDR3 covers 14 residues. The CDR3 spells CATKRGAIQETQYF. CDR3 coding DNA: TGTGCCACAAAGAGGGGGGCTATCCAAGAGACCCAGTACTTC.

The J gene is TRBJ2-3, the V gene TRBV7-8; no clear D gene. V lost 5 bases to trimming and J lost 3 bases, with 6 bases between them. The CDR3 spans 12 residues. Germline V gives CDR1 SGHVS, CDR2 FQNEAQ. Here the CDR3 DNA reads TGTGCCAGCAGCCCCCCAACAGATACGCAGTATTTT. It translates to CASSPPTDTQYF. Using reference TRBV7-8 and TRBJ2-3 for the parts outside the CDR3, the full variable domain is GAGVSQSPRYKVAKRGQDVALRCDPISGHVSLFWYQQALGQGPEFLTYFQNEAQLDKSGLPSDRFFAERPEGSVSTLKIQRTQQEDSAVYLCASSPPTDTQYFGPGTRLTVL.

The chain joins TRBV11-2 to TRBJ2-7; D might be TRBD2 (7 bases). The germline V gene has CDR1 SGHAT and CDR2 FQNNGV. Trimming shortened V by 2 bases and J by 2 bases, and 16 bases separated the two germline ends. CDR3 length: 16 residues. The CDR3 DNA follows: TGTGCCAGCAGCTTAATGGGGGGGGCAGTCCCCTACGAGCAGTACTTC. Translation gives CASSLMGGAVPYEQYF.

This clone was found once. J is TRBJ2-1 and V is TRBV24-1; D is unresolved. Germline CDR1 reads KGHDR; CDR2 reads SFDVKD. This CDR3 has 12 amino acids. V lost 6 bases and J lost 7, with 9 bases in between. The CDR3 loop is CATSSFGNEQFF. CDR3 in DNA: TGTGCCACCAGTTCGTTCGGAAATGAGCAGTTCTTC.

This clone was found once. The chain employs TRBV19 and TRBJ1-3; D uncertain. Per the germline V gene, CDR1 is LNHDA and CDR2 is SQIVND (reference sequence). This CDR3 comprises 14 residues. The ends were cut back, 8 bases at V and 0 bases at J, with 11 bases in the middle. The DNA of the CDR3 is TGTGCCAGTCGTCGTCCGAGCTCTGGAAACACCATATATTTT. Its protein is CASRRPSSGNTIYF.

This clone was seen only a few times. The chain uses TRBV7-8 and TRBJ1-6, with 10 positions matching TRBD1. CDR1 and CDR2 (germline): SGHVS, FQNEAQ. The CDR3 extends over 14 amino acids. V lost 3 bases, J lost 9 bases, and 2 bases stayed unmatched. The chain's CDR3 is CASSLGQGSSPLHF. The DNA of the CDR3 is TGTGCCAGCAGCTTGGGACAGGGGAGTTCACCCCTCCACTTT.

CDR3 coding DNA: TGTGCCACCAGTGATGGGGGACAGAGTAATGAAAAACTGTTTTTT. Amino acids: CATSDGGQSNEKLFF. This chain joins TRBV24-1 and TRBJ1-4; 7 nucleotides line up with TRBD1. Per germline, CDR1 KGHDR and CDR2 SFDVKD. The CDR3 spans 15 residues. The junction had 4 bases not matched to a gene; V was cut back by 3 bases and J by 4 bases.

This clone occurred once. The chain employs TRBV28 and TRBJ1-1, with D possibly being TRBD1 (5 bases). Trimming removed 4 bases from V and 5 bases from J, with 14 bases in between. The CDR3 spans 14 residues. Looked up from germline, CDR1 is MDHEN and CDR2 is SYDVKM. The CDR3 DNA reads TGTGCCAGCAGTTGGGGGGGTGCGAGAACTGAAGCTTTCTTT. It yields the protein CASSWGGARTEAFF.

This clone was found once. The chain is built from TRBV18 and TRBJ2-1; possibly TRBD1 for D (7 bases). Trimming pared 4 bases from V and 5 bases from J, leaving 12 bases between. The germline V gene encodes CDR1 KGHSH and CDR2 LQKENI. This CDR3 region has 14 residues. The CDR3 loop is CASSRQGGNNEQFF. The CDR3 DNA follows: TGTGCCAGCTCACGGCAGGGGGGCAACAATGAGCAGTTCTTC.

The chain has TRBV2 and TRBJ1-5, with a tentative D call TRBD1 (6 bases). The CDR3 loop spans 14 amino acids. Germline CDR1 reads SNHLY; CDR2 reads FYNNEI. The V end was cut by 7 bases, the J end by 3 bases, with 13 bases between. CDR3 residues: CASKFSGVNQPQHF. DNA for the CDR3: TGTGCCAGCAAGTTTTCAGGGGTCAATCAGCCCCAGCATTTT.

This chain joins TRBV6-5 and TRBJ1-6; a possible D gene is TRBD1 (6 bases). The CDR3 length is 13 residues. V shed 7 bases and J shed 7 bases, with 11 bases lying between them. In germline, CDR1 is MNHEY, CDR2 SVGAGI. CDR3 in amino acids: CASTRGANSPLHF. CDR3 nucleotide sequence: TGTGCCAGCACGCGGGGGGCGAATTCACCCCTCCACTTT.

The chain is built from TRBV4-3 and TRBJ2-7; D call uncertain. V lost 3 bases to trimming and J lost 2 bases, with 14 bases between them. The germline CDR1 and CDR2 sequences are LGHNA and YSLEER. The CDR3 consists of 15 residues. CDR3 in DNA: TGCGCCAGCAGCCAGGCTGGTATGGGTCCCTACGAGCAGTACTTC. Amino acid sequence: CASSQAGMGPYEQYF.

CDR3 DNA sequence: TGTGCCAGCAGGCGGGGACATCTCGATATGGGGCTGTTTTTT. This sequence encodes CASRRGHLDMGLFF. J is TRBJ1-4 and V is TRBV5-4, with a weak D call TRBD1 (6 bases). The CDR3 is 14 amino acids. Germline assignment: CDR1 SGHNT and CDR2 YYREEE (reference sequence). V lost 5 bases, J lost 14 bases, and 22 bases lay in between.

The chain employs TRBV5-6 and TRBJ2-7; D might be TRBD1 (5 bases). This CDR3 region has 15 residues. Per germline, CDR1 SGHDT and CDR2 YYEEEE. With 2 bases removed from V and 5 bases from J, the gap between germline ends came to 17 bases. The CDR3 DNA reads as TGTGCCAGCAGCTTTTCTGTCAGGGTGTACCACGAGCAGTACTTC. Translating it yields CASSFSVRVYHEQYF.

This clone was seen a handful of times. The CDR3: CASSLTVKTEAFF. Written as DNA, the CDR3 is TGTGCCAGCAGCTTAACGGTAAAAACTGAAGCTTTCTTT. V gene TRBV7-3 combines with J gene TRBJ1-1; D unclear. V was cut by 0 bases and J by 5 bases, with 7 bases left in between. The CDR3 runs 13 residues. Germline assignment: CDR1 SGHTA and CDR2 FQGTGA.

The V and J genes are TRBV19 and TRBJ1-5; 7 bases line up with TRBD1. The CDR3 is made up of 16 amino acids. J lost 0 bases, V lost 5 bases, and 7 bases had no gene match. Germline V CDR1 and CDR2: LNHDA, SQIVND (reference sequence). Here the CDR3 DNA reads TGTGCCAGTAGTCTGCGACAGGGTGTTAGCAATCAGCCCCAGCATTTT. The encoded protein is CASSLRQGVSNQPQHF.

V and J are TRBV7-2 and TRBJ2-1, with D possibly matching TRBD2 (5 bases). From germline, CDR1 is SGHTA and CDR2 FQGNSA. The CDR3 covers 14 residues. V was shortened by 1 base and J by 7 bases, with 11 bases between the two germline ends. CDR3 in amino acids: CASSLVPTGNEQFF. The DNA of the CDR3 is TGTGCCAGCAGCTTAGTGCCGACGGGGAATGAGCAGTTCTTC.

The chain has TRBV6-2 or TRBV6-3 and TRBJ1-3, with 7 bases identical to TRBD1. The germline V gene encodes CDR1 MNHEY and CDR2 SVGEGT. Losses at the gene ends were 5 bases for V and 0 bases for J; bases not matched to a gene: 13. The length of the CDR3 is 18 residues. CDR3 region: CASSPDSDGQVSGNTIYF. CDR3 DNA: TGTGCCAGCAGTCCGGATTCAGACGGACAGGTCTCTGGAAACACCATATATTTT.

The CDR3: CASNLGGGPQHF. CDR3 nucleotide sequence: TGTGCCAGTAATCTGGGTGGTGGGCCCCAGCATTTT. The rearrangement uses TRBV19 and TRBJ1-5, with unresolved D. Germline loops: CDR1 LNHDA, CDR2 SQIVND (reference sequence). CDR3 length: 12 amino acids. The ends were cut back, 7 bases at V and 9 bases at J, with 13 bases in the middle.

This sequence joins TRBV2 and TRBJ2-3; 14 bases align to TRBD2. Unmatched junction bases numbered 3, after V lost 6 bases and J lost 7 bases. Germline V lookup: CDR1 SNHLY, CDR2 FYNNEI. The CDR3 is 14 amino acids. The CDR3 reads CASRGLAGANTQYF. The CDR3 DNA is TGTGCCAGCAGGGGACTAGCGGGGGCGAATACGCAGTATTTT.

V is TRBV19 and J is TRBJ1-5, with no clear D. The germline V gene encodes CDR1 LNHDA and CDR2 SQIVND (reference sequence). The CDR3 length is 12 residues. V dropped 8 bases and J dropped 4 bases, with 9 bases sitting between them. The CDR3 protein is CASGERNQPQHF. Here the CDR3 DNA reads TGTGCCAGTGGAGAGAGGAATCAGCCCCAGCATTTT.

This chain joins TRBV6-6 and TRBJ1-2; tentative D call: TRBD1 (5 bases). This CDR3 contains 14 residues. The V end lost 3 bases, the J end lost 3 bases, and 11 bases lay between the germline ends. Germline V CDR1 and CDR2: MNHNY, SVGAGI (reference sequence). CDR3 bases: TGTGCCAGCAGTTATAACCAGGGCCACTATGGCTACACCTTC. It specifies CASSYNQGHYGYTF.

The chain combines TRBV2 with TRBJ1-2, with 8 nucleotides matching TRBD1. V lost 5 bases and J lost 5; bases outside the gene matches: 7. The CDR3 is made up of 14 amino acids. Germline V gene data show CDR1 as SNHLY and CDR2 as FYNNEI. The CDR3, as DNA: TGTGCCAGCAGTTTCCAGACAGGGGAGTATGGCTACACCTTC. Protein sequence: CASSFQTGEYGYTF.

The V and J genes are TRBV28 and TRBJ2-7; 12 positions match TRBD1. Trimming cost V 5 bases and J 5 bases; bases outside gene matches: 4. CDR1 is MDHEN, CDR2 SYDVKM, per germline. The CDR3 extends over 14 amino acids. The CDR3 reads CASSGGQGANEQYF. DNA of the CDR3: TGTGCCAGCAGTGGGGGACAGGGGGCGAACGAGCAGTACTTC.

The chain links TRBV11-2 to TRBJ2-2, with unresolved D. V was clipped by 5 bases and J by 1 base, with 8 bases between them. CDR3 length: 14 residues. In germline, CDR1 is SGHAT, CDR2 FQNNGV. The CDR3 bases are TGTGCCAGCAGCGCTCGCCTGAACACCGGGGAGCTGTTTTTT. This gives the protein CASSARLNTGELFF. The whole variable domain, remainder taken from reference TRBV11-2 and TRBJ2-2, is EAGVAQSPRYKIIEKRQSVAFWCNPISGHATLYWYQQILGQGPKLLIQFQNNGVVDDSQLPKDRFSAERLKGVDSTLKIQPAKLEDSAVYLCASSARLNTGELFFGEGSRLTVL.

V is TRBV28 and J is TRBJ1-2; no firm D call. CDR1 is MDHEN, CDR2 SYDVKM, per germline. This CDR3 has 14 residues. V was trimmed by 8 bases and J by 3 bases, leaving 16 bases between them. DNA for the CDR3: TGTGCCAGCTCCAAGGCGGCCGACTACTATGGCTACACCTTC. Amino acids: CASSKAADYYGYTF.